What follows are 9 T cell receptor beta chains derived from one specimen sequenced in a study of cytomegalovirus exposure and HLA in healthy donors. The PCR was carried out with 60 Vbeta primers and 13 Jbeta primers. The protocol was immunoSEQ multiplex PCR, while the TCRdb copy is restricted to in-frame clones and leaves out a portion. The top ten clones hold about 0.1% of a sample with nearly 200,000 clones, 82% of them seen once. The sequencing input was PBMCs. These receptors all stem from a boy aged 2-15 years in good health and CMV-seronegative.

J is TRBJ2-4 and V is TRBV5-1; TRBD1 matches at 9 bases. With V trimmed by 0 bases and J by 2 bases, 6 bases remained unmatched. Germline V gene data show CDR1 as SGHRS and CDR2 as YFSETQ. This CDR3 spans 17 amino acids. CDR3 DNA sequence: TGCGCCAGCAGCTTGGGGCGGACAGGGGAATCCAAAAACATTCAGTACTTC. Translated: CASSLGRTGESKNIQYF.

The chain is built from TRBV27 and TRBJ2-5, with 9 bases aligning to TRBD2. The trim removed 0 bases at V and 5 bases at J, leaving 1 base unmatched. Per the germline V gene, CDR1 is MNHEY and CDR2 is SMNVEV (reference sequence). This CDR3 is built from 14 residues. CDR3 in amino acids: CASSLSLAGETQYF. CDR3 DNA: TGTGCCAGCAGTTTATCGCTAGCGGGGGAGACCCAGTACTTC.

CDR3 sequence: CASSPYTQGPKYEQYF. In DNA form, the CDR3 reads TGTGCCAGCAGCCCATACACACAGGGACCAAAATACGAGCAGTACTTC. The genes are TRBV5-5 and TRBJ2-7; D possibly corresponds to TRBD1 (6 bases). Trimming stripped 4 bases from V and 4 bases from J, with 21 bases between. CDR1 is SGHKS and CDR2 is YYEKEE in the germline V gene (reference sequence). CDR3 size: 16 residues. The full variable domain, with the rest looked up from reference TRBV5-5 and TRBJ2-7, is DAGVTQSPTHLIKTRGQQVTLRCSPISGHKSVSWYQQVLGQGPQFIFQYYEKEERGRGNFPDRFSARQFPNYSSELNVNALLLGDSALYLCASSPYTQGPKYEQYFGPGTRLTVT.

This rearrangement joins TRBV29-1 to TRBJ2-3, with a possible D match to TRBD2 (6 bases). Trimming removed 4 bases from V and 6 bases from J, with 8 bases in between. This CDR3 region has 11 residues. CDR1 and CDR2 from the germline V gene are SQVTM and ANQGSEA. CDR3 sequence (DNA): TGCAGCGTTGGGGACTCGGATACGCAGTATTTT. Its translation is CSVGDSDTQYF.

The chain recombines TRBV11-2 with TRBJ1-1; TRBD1 agrees at 8 bases. The CDR3 covers 12 residues. Germline V gene data show CDR1 as SGHAT and CDR2 as FQNNGV. V gave up 5 bases and J gave up 8 bases; unmatched junction bases: 4. The CDR3 nucleotides read TGTGCCAGCAGCGCAACAGGGGGAGAAGCTTTCTTT. Its translation: CASSATGGEAFF.

The chain couples TRBV9 to TRBJ1-2; D is possibly TRBD1 (5 bases). The germline V gene has CDR1 SGDLS and CDR2 YYNGEE. This CDR3 contains 13 residues. V was clipped by 2 bases and J by 8 bases, with 13 bases between them. This chain's CDR3 is CASSVVGGGGYTF. The CDR3 DNA follows: TGTGCCAGCAGCGTCGTCGGGGGAGGGGGCTACACCTTC.

This clone appeared a single time. The CDR3 DNA is TGTGCCAGCAGCCAAGACCAGACAGGGCAAGACACTGAAGCTTTCTTT. Its translation is CASSQDQTGQDTEAFF. The rearrangement joins TRBV14 to TRBJ1-1, with 7 positions matching TRBD1. V shed 0 bases and J 3 bases; nucleotides not matched to a gene: 7. Germline V CDR1 and CDR2: SGHDN, FVKESK. The CDR3 runs 16 residues. Drawing the rest from reference TRBV14 and TRBJ1-1, the complete variable domain is EAGVTQFPSHSVIEKGQTVTLRCDPISGHDNLYWYRRVMGKEIKFLLHFVKESKQDESGMPNNRFLAERTGGTYSTLKVQPAELEDSGVYFCASSQDQTGQDTEAFFGQGTRLTVV.

The rearrangement links TRBV2 to TRBJ1-2; TRBD1 is a possible D gene (6 bases). This CDR3 comprises 13 residues. Trimming cost V 8 bases and J 5 bases, with 15 bases left between them. Germline V gene data show CDR1 as SNHLY and CDR2 as FYNNEI. CDR3 protein: CASAVRGAYGYTF. The CDR3 DNA reads TGTGCCAGCGCGGTACGGGGGGCTTATGGCTACACCTTC.

The V and J genes are TRBV19 and TRBJ2-1; 10 bases are shared with TRBD1. The CDR3 covers 15 residues. Per germline, CDR1 LNHDA and CDR2 SQIVND (reference sequence). V lost 3 bases and J lost 8; bases outside the gene matches: 7. CDR3 DNA: TGTGCCAGTAGTATTAATGGACAGGGGGGGGATGAGCAGTTCTTC. Encoded protein: CASSINGQGGDEQFF.